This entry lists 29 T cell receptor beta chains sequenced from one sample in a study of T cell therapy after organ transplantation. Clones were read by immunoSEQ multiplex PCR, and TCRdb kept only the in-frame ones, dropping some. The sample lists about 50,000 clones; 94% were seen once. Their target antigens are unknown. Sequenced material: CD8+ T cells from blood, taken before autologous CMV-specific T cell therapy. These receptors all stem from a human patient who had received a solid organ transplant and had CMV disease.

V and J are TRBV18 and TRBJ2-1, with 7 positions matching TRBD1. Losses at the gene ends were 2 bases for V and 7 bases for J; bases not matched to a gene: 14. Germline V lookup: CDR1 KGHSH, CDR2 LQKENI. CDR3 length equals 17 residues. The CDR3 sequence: CASSPIQGTAVGNEQFF. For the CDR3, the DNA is TGTGCCAGCTCACCAATACAGGGGACCGCGGTGGGTAATGAGCAGTTCTTC.

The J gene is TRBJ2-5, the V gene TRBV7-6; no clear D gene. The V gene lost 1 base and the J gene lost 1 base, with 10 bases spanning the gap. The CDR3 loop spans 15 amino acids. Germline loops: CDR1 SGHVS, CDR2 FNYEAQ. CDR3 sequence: CASSLVVRRQETQYF. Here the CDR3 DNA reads TGTGCCAGCAGCTTAGTTGTCCGGCGCCAAGAGACCCAGTACTTC.

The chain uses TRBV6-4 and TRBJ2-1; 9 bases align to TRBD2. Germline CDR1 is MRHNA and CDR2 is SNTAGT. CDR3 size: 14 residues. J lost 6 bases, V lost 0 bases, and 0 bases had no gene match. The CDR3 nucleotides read TGTGCCAGCAGTGACTCTAGCGGGAGCAATGAGCAGTTCTTC. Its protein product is CASSDSSGSNEQFF.

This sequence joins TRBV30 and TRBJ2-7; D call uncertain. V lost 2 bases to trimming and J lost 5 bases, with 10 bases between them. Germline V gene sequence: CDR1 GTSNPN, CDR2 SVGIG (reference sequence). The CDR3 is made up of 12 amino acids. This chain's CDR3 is CAWSFNLDEQYF. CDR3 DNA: TGTGCCTGGAGTTTTAACCTAGACGAGCAGTACTTC.

CDR3 in DNA: TGTGCCAGCAGTGATCCGTCGGGGAATGAAAAACTGTTTTTT. Its translation: CASSDPSGNEKLFF. The chain is built from TRBV2 and TRBJ1-4; D uncertain. Germline V gene sequence: CDR1 SNHLY, CDR2 FYNNEI. The length of the CDR3 is 14 residues. With 3 bases removed from V and 5 bases from J, the gap between germline ends came to 10 bases.

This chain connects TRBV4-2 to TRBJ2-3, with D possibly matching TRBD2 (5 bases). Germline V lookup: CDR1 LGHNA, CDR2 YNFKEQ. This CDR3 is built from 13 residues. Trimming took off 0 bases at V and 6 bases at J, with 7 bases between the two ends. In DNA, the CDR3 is TGTGCCAGCAGCCAAGAGGAGCGGGATACGCAGTATTTT. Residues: CASSQEERDTQYF.

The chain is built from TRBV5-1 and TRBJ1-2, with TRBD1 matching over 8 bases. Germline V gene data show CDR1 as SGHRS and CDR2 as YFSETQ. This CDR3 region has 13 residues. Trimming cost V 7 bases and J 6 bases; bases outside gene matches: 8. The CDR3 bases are TGCGCCAGCTCGGACAGGGAAAGGGATGGCTACACCTTC. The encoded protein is CASSDRERDGYTF.

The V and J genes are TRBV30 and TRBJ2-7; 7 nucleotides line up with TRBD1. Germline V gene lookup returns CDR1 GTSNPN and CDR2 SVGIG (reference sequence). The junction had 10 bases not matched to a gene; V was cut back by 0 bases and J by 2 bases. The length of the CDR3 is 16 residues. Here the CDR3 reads CAWSVLAGGATYEQYF. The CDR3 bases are TGTGCCTGGAGTGTACTGGCAGGGGGTGCCACCTACGAGCAGTACTTC.

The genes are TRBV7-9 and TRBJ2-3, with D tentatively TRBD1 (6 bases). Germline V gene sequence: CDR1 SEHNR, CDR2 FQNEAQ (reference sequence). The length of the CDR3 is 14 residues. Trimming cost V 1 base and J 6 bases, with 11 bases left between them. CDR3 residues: CASSLVQGSDTQYF. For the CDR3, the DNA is TGTGCCAGCAGCTTAGTCCAGGGGAGCGATACGCAGTATTTT. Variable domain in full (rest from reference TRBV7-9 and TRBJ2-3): DTGVSQNPRHKITKRGQNVTFRCDPISEHNRLYWYRQTLGQGPEFLTYFQNEAQLEKSRLLSDRFSAERPKGSFSTLEIQRTEQGDSAMYLCASSLVQGSDTQYFGPGTRLTVL.

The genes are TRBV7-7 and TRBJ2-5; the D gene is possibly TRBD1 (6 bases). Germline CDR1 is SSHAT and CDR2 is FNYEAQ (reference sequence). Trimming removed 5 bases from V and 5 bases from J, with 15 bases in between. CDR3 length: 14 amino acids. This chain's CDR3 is CASSPRDIWETQYF. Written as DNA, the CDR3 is TGTGCCAGCAGCCCTCGGGACATATGGGAGACCCAGTACTTC.

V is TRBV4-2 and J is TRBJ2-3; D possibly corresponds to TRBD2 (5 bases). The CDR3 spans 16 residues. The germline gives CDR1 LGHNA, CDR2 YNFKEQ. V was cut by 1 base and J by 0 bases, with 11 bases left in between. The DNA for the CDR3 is TGTGCCAGCAGCCAAGCGGGGAGTGAGAGCACAGATACGCAGTATTTT. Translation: CASSQAGSESTDTQYF.

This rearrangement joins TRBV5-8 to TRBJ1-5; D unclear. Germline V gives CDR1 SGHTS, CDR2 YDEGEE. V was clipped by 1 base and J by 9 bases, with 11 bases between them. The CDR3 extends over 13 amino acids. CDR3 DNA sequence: TGTGCCAGCAGCTTGAGTCTGTTAAGGCCCCAGCATTTT. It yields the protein CASSLSLLRPQHF.

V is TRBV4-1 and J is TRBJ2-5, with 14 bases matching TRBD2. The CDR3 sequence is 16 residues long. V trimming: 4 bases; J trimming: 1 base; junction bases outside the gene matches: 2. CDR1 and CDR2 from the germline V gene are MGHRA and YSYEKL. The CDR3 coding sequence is TGCGCCAGCAGCCCCGGGACTAGCGGGAGCCAAGAGACCCAGTACTTC. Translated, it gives CASSPGTSGSQETQYF.

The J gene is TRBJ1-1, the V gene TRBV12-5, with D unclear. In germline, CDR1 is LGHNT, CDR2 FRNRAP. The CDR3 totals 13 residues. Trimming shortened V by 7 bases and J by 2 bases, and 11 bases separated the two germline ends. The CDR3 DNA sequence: TGTGCTAGTGATGGAGGACTAAACACTGAAGCTTTCTTT. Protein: CASDGGLNTEAFF.

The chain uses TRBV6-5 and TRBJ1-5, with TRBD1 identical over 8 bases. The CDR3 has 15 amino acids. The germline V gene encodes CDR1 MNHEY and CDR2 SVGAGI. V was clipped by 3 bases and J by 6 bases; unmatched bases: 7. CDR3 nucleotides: TGTGCCAGCAGTTATGGACAGGGCTTAACTCAGCCCCAGCATTTT. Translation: CASSYGQGLTQPQHF.

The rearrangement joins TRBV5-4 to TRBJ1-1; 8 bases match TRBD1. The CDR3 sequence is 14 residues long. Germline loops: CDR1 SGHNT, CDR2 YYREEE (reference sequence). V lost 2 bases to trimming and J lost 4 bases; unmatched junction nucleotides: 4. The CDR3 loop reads CASSFGQGGTEAFF. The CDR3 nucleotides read TGTGCCAGCAGCTTCGGACAGGGCGGCACTGAAGCTTTCTTT.

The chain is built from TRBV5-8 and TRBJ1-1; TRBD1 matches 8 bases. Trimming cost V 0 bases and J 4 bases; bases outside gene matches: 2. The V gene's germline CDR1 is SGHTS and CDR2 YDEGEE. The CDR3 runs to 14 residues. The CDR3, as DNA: TGTGCCAGCAGCTTGGAGACAGGGGTCACTGAAGCTTTCTTT. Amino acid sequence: CASSLETGVTEAFF.

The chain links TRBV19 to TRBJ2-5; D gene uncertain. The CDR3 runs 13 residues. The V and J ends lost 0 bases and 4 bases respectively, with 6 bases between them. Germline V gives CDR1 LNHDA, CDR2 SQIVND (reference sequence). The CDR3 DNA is TGTGCCAGTAGTATAGAAACAGCAGAGACCCAGTACTTC. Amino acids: CASSIETAETQYF.

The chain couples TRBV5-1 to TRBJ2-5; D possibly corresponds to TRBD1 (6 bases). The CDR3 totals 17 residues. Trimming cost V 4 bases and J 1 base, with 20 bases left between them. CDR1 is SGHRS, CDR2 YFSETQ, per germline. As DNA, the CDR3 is TGCGCCAGCAGCCCCATAGGGGGTTCGGACAGCCAAGAGACCCAGTACTTC. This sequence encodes CASSPIGGSDSQETQYF.

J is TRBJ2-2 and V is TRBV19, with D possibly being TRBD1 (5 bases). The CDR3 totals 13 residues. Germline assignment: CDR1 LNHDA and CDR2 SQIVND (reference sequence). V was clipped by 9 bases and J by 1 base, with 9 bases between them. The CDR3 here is CASRVGNTGELFF. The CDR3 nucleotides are TGTGCCAGCAGGGTTGGGAACACCGGGGAGCTGTTTTTT. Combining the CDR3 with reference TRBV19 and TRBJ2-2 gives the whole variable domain DGGITQSPKYLFRKEGQNVTLSCEQNLNHDAMYWYRQDPGQGLRLIYYSQIVNDFQKGDIAEGYSVSREKKESFPLTVTSAQKNPTAFYLCASRVGNTGELFFGEGSRLTVL.

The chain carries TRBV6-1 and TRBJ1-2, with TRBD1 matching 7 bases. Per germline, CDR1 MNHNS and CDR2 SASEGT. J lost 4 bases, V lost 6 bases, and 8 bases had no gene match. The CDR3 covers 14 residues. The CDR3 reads CASRTQGPGYGYTF. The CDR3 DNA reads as TGTGCCAGCAGGACACAGGGGCCGGGCTATGGCTACACCTTC.

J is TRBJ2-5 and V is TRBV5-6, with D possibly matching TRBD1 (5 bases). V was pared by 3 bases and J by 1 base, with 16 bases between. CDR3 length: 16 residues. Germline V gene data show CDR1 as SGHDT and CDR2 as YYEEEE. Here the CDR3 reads CASSWGLQVSQETQYF. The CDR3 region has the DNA TGTGCCAGCAGCTGGGGCCTACAGGTCAGCCAAGAGACCCAGTACTTC.

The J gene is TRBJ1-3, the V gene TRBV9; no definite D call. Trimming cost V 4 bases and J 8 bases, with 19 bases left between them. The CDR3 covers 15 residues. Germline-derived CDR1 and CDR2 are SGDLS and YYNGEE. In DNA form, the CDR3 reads TGTGCCAGCAGCTCCCCGTTTGACTCGAGGGACACCATATATTTT. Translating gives CASSSPFDSRDTIYF.

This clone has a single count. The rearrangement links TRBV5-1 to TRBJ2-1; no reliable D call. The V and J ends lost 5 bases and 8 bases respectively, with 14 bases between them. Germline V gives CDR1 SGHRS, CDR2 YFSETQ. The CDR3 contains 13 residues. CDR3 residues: CASSSDKADEQFF. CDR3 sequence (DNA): TGCGCCAGCAGTTCCGACAAGGCCGATGAGCAGTTCTTC.

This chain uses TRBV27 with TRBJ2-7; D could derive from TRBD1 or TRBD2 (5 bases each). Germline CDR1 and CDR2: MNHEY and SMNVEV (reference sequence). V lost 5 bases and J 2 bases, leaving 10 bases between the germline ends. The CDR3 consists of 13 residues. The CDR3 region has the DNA TGTGCCAGCAGTCTAGGGGACCCCTACGAGCAGTACTTC. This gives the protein CASSLGDPYEQYF.

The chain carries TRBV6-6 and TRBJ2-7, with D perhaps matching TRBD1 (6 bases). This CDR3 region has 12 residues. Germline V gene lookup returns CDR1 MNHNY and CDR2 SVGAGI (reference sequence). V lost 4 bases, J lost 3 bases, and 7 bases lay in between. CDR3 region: CASSSDSYEQYF. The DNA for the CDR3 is TGTGCCAGCAGTTCGGACAGCTACGAGCAGTACTTC.

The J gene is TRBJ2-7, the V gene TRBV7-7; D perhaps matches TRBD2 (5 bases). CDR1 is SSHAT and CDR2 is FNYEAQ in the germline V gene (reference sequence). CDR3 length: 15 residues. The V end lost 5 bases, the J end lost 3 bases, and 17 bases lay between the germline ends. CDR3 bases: TGTGCCAGCAGCGCGTTCAGCGGAAGAAACTACGAGCAGTACTTC. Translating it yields CASSAFSGRNYEQYF.

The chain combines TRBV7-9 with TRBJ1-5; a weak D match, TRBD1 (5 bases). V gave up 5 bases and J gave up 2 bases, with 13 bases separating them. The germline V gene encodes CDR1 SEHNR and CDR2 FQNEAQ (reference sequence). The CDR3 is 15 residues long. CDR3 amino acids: CASSAGTARNQPQHF. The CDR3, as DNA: TGTGCCAGCAGCGCCGGGACGGCGCGCAATCAGCCCCAGCATTTT.

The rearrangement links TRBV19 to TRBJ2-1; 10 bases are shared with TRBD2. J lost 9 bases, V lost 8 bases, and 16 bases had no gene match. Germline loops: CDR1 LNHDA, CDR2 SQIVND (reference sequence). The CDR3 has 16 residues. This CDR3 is CASSPSGSLVFGEQFF. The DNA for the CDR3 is TGTGCCAGTTCTCCTAGCGGGAGTTTAGTATTCGGTGAGCAGTTCTTC.